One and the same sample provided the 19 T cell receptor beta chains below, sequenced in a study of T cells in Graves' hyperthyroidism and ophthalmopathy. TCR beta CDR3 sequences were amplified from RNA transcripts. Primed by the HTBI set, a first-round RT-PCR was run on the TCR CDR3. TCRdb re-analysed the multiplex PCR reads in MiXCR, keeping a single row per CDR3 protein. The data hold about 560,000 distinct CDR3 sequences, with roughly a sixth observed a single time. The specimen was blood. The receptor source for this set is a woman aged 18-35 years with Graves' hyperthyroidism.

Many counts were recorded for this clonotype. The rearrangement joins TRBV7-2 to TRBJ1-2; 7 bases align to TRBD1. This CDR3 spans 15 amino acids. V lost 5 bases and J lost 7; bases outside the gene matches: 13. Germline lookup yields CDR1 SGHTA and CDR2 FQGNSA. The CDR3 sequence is CASSVSTGPLSGYTF. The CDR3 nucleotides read TGTGCCAGCAGCGTATCGACAGGGCCATTAAGTGGCTACACCTTC.

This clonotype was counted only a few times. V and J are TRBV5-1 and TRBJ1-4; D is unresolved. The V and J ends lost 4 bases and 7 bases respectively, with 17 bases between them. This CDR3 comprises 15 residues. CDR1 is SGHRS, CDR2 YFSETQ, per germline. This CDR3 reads CASSDTVGLGEKLFF. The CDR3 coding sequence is TGCGCCAGCAGCGACACGGTCGGCCTGGGTGAAAAACTGTTTTTT.

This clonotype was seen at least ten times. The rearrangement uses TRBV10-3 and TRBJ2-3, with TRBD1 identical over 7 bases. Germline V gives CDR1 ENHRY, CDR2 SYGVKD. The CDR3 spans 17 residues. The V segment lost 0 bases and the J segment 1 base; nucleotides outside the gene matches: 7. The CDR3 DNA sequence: TGTGCCATCAGTGAGTCGGCGACAGGGCGGCGCACAGATACGCAGTATTTT. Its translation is CAISESATGRRTDTQYF.

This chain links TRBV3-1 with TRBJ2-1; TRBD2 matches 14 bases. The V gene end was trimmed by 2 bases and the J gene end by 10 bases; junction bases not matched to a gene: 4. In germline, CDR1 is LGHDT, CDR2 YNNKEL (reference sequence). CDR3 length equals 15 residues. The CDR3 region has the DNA TGTGCCAGCAGCCAAATGGGACTAGCGGGAGCCGAGCAGTTCTTC. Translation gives CASSQMGLAGAEQFF.

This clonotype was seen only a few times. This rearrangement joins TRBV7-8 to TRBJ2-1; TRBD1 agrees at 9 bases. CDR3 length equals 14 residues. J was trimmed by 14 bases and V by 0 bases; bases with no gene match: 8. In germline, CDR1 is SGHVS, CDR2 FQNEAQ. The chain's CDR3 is CASSLAAVGTGKFF. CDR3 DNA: TGTGCCAGCAGCTTAGCAGCTGTAGGGACAGGGAAGTTCTTC.

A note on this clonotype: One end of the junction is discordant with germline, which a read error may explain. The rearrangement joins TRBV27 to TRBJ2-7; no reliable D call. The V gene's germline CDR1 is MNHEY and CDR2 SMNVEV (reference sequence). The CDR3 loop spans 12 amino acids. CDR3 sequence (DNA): TGTGCCTGCAGTCCCGGGTCCTACGAGCAGTACTTC. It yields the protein CACSPGSYEQYF.

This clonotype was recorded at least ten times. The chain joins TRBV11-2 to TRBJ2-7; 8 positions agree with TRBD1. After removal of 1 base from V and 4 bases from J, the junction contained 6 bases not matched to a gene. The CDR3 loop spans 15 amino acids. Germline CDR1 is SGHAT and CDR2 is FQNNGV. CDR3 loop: CASSLATGVGYEQYF. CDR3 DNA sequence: TGTGCCAGCAGCTTAGCGACAGGGGTAGGGTACGAGCAGTACTTC. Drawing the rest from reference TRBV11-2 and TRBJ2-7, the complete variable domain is EAGVAQSPRYKIIEKRQSVAFWCNPISGHATLYWYQQILGQGPKLLIQFQNNGVVDDSQLPKDRFSAERLKGVDSTLKIQPAKLEDSAVYLCASSLATGVGYEQYFGPGTRLTVT.

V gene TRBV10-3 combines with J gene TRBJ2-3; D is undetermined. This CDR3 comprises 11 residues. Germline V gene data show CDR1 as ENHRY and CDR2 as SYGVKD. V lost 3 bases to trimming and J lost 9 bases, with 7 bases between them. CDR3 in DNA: TGTGCCATCAGTGATGGGGAAACGCAGTATTTT. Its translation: CAISDGETQYF.

Here the CDR3 reads CASELGLSGGTDTQYF. The CDR3 DNA follows: TGTGCCAGCGAACTGGGACTTAGCGGGGGTACAGATACGCAGTATTTT. The chain joins TRBV11-2 to TRBJ2-3; TRBD2 matches at 9 bases. V trimming: 8 bases; J trimming: 3 bases; junction bases outside the gene matches: 12. The CDR3 is 16 residues long. The germline CDR1 and CDR2 sequences are SGHAT and FQNNGV. The variable domain in full, with the rest retrieved from reference TRBV11-2 and TRBJ2-3, is EAGVAQSPRYKIIEKRQSVAFWCNPISGHATLYWYQQILGQGPKLLIQFQNNGVVDDSQLPKDRFSAERLKGVDSTLKIQPAKLEDSAVYLCASELGLSGGTDTQYFGPGTRLTVL.

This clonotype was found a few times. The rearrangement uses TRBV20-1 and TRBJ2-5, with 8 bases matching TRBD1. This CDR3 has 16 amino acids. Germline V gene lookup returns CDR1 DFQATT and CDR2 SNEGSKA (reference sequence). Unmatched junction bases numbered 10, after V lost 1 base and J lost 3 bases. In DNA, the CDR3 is TGCAGTGCTAGAGGGGGACAGGTCCGGGGAAAAGAGACCCAGTACTTC. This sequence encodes CSARGGQVRGKETQYF.

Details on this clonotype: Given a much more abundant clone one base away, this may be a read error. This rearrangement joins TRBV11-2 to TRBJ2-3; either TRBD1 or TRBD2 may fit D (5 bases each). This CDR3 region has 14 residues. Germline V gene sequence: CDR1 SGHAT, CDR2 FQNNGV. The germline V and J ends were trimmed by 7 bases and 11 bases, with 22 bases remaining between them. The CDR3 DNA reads TGTGCCAGCAACTTCAGAAGGGGTGGTAGCGAGCAGTATTTT. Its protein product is CASNFRRGGSEQYF.

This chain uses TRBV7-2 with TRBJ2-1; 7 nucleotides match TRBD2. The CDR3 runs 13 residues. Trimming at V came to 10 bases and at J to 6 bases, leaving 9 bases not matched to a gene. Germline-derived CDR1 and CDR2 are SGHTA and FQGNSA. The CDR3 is CATGAGVFNEQFF. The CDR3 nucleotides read TGTGCCACCGGGGCGGGAGTTTTCAATGAGCAGTTCTTC. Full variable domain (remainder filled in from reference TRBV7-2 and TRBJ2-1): GAGVSQSPSNKVTEKGKDVELRCDPISGHTALYWYRQSLGQGLEFLIYFQGNSAPDKSGLPSDRFSAERTGGSVSTLTIQRTQQEDSAVYLCATGAGVFNEQFFGPGTRLTVL.

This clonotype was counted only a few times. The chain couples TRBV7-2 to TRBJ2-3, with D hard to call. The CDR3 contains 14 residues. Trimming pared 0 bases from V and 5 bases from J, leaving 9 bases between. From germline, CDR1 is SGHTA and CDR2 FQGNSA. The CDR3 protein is CASSLAVFLDTQYF. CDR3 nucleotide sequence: TGTGCCAGCAGCTTAGCGGTATTCTTAGATACGCAGTATTTT. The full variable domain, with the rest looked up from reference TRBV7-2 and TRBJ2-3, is GAGVSQSPSNKVTEKGKDVELRCDPISGHTALYWYRQSLGQGLEFLIYFQGNSAPDKSGLPSDRFSAERTGGSVSTLTIQRTQQEDSAVYLCASSLAVFLDTQYFGPGTRLTVL.

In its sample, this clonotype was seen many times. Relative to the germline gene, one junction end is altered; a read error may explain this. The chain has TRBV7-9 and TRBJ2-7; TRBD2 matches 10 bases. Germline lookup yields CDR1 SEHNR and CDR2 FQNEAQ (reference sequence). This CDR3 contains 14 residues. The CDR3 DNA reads TGTGCCAGCAGTTTAGCGGGGGGTACCTACGAGCAGTACTTC. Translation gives CASSLAGGTYEQYF.

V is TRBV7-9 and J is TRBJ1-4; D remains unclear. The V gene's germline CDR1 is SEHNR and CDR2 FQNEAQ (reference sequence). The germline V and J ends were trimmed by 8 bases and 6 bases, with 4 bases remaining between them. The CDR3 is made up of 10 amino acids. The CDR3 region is CASEHEKLFF. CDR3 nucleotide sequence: TGTGCCAGCGAACATGAAAAACTGTTTTTT.

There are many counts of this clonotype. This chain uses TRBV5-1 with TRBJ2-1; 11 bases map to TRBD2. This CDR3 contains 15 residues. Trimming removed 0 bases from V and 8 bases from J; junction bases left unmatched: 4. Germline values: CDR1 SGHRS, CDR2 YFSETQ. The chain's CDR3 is CASSLVAGGPDEQFF. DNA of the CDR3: TGCGCCAGCAGCTTGGTAGCGGGAGGGCCGGATGAGCAGTTCTTC. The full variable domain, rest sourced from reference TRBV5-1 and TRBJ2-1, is KAGVTQTPRYLIKTRGQQVTLSCSPISGHRSVSWYQQTPGQGLQFLFEYFSETQRNKGNFPGRFSGRQFSNSRSEMNVSTLELGDSALYLCASSLVAGGPDEQFFGPGTRLTVL.

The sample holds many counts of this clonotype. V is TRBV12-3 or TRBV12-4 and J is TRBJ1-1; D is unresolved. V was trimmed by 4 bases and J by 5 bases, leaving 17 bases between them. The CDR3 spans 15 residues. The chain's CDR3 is CASSYPTSWGTEAFF. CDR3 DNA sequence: TGTGCCAGCAGTTACCCGACATCCTGGGGAACTGAAGCTTTCTTT.

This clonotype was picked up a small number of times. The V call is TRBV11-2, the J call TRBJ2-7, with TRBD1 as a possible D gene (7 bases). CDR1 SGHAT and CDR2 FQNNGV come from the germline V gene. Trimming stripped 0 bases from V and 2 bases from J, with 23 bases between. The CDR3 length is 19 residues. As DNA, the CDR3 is TGTGCCAGCAGCTTAGATAGGCGTTTGGGGCAGGGGGGAACCTACGAGCAGTACTTC. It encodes CASSLDRRLGQGGTYEQYF. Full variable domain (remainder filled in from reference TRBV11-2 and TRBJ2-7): EAGVAQSPRYKIIEKRQSVAFWCNPISGHATLYWYQQILGQGPKLLIQFQNNGVVDDSQLPKDRFSAERLKGVDSTLKIQPAKLEDSAVYLCASSLDRRLGQGGTYEQYFGPGTRLTVT.

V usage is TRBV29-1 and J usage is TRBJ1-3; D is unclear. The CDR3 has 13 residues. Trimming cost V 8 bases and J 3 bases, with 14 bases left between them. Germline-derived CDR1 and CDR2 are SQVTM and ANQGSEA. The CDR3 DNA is TGCAGCCTTACTACGGGCGGTGGAAACACCATATATTTT. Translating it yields CSLTTGGGNTIYF.